The 18 T cell receptor beta chains below all came from one sample that was sequenced in a study of glioma-infiltrating T cells. Using RNA template, CDR3s of TCR alpha and beta were amplified with iRepertoire arm-PCR. TCRdb re-called the multiplex PCR reads through MiXCR, storing one row per CDR3 protein. This sample has around 350,000 distinct CDR3 sequences; around 38% occur once, and the top ten carry around 12%. What was sequenced was glioma tissue, nonneoplastic brain tissue, or PBMCs (not recorded which). The receptors were sampled from a human donor with low-grade glioma or glioblastoma, undergoing nonglioma brain surgery, or in good health (not recorded which).

The chain is built from TRBV20-1 and TRBJ2-4; 7 nucleotides agree with TRBD2. This CDR3 contains 14 residues. Trimming removed 1 base from V and 7 bases from J; junction bases left unmatched: 7. The germline V gene encodes CDR1 DFQATT and CDR2 SNEGSKA (reference sequence). CDR3 residues: CSARGLAEENIQYF. The CDR3 DNA reads TGCAGTGCTAGAGGGCTAGCGGAGGAGAACATTCAGTACTTC.

This chain joins TRBV20-1 and TRBJ2-2, with D possibly TRBD1 on 5 matching bases. The CDR3 covers 15 residues. Trimming took off 5 bases at V and 0 bases at J, with 13 bases between the two ends. CDR1 is DFQATT and CDR2 is SNEGSKA in the germline V gene (reference sequence). CDR3 DNA: TGCAGTGCTCTTTGGGGCAGAACGAACACCGGGGAGCTGTTTTTT. As protein: CSALWGRTNTGELFF.

As regards this clonotype: Relative to the germline gene, one junction end is altered; a read error may explain this. V and J are TRBV20-1 and TRBJ1-1; TRBD1 might be the D (5 bases). There are 14 residues in the CDR3. CDR1 is DFQATT and CDR2 is SNEGSKA in the germline V gene (reference sequence). The CDR3 DNA reads as TGCAGTGCTAGAGTCAGGGACCGGAACACTGAATCTTTCTTT. As protein: CSARVRDRNTESFF.

In this sample, this clonotype turned up a few times. V gene TRBV2 combines with J gene TRBJ2-3; 7 bases align to TRBD1. V was clipped by 2 bases and J by 5 bases; unmatched bases: 7. CDR3 length equals 15 residues. Germline assignment: CDR1 SNHLY and CDR2 FYNNEI. The CDR3 protein is CASSEITGDGDTQYF. CDR3 coding DNA: TGTGCCAGCAGTGAAATAACAGGGGATGGAGATACGCAGTATTTT. Variable domain in full (rest from reference TRBV2 and TRBJ2-3): EPEVTQTPSHQVTQMGQEVILRCVPISNHLYFYWYRQILGQKVEFLVSFYNNEISEKSEIFDDQFSVERPDGSNFTLKIRSTKLEDSAMYFCASSEITGDGDTQYFGPGTRLTVL.

Turning to this clonotype: A much larger clone is a single base away; this may be a read error. This sequence joins TRBV27 and TRBJ2-1, with D unresolved. This CDR3 comprises 15 residues. Germline-derived CDR1 and CDR2 are MNHEY and SMNVEV (reference sequence). The DNA of the CDR3 is TGTGCCGGCAGGAGAGAGGACGGCTCCTACAATGAGCAGTTCTTC. Protein product: CAGRREDGSYNEQFF.

A note on this clonotype: This may stem from a read error, because a much larger clone lies one nucleotide away. The chain uses TRBV6-2 or TRBV6-3 and TRBJ1-1; tentative D call: TRBD1 (6 bases). Trimming took off 6 bases at V and 1 base at J, with 12 bases between the two ends. Germline V gene lookup returns CDR1 MNHEY and CDR2 SVGEGT. The CDR3 extends over 14 amino acids. CDR3 region: CASRSGHSNTEAFF. The CDR3 nucleotides are TGTGCCAGCAGATCGGGACACTCGAACACTGAAGCTTTCTTT.

Details on this clonotype: Being one base from a much bigger clone, this may be a read error. The V call is TRBV10-3, the J call TRBJ2-2; D gene ambiguous. The CDR3 runs to 16 residues. The V and J ends lost 2 bases and 10 bases respectively, with 20 bases between them. CDR1 is ENHRY, CDR2 SYGVKD, per germline. Written as DNA, the CDR3 is TGTGCCATCAGTGAGCACGAATCCTCCCTCCCCGTGGAGCTGTTTTTT. It yields the protein CAISEHESSLPVELFF.

The gene calls are TRBV5-1 and TRBJ2-7, with TRBD1 matching over 10 bases. After removal of 4 bases from V and 6 bases from J, the junction contained 7 bases not matched to a gene. Germline CDR1 SGHRS, CDR2 YFSETQ. The CDR3 covers 14 residues. CDR3 protein: CASSERQGAGEQYF. CDR3 DNA sequence: TGCGCCAGCAGCGAACGACAGGGGGCTGGCGAGCAGTACTTC.

Of note for this clonotype: A read error may explain this, as a much larger clone is one base away. A read error is likely, as this CDR3 ends without the conserved phenylalanine or tryptophan. The V gene is TRBV27, the J gene TRBJ1-1; 9 positions agree with TRBD1. The CDR3 extends over 15 amino acids. J was trimmed by 0 bases and V by 5 bases; bases with no gene match: 4. The germline V gene encodes CDR1 MNHEY and CDR2 SMNVEV (reference sequence). As DNA, the CDR3 is TGTGCCAGCAGTAGAGGGGACAGGGTGAACACTGAAGCTTTCCTT. Protein product: CASSRGDRVNTEAFL.

This clonotype was observed a handful of times. J is TRBJ1-1 and V is TRBV5-4; 7 bases are shared with TRBD1. CDR3 length: 13 residues. Germline V CDR1 and CDR2: SGHNT, YYREEE (reference sequence). The trim removed 9 bases at V and 1 base at J, leaving 6 bases unmatched. The CDR3 nucleotides are TGTGCCACGAACAGGGGAGGGAACACTGAAGCTTTCTTT. Translation gives CATNRGGNTEAFF.

The gene calls are TRBV10-3 and TRBJ1-5; 8 bases map to TRBD1. There are 15 residues in the CDR3. Looked up from germline, CDR1 is ENHRY and CDR2 is SYGVKD. Germline trimming cut 5 bases from V and 4 bases from J; bases unmatched to any gene: 7. The CDR3 loop is CAISPGQGKNQPQHF. The CDR3 coding sequence is TGTGCCATCAGTCCCGGACAGGGTAAAAATCAGCCCCAGCATTTT.

The rearrangement links TRBV29-1 to TRBJ1-5, with D possibly being TRBD1 (5 bases). CDR3 length: 16 amino acids. The germline V gene encodes CDR1 SQVTM and CDR2 ANQGSEA. V was cut by 2 bases and J by 0 bases, with 14 bases left in between. DNA for the CDR3: TGCAGCGTTGAAAGTAAGTCCAGGGATAGCAATCAGCCCCAGCATTTT. Amino acid sequence: CSVESKSRDSNQPQHF.

There are many counts of this clonotype. The chain links TRBV27 to TRBJ1-1; D remains ambiguous. The CDR3 is made up of 10 amino acids. Trimming left V 5 bases short and J 8 bases short, with 6 bases between. The V gene's germline CDR1 is MNHEY and CDR2 SMNVEV (reference sequence). The CDR3 bases are TGTGCCAGCAGTCCCCCCGAAGCTTTCTTT. This sequence encodes CASSPPEAFF.

This clonotype was seen repeatedly, ten times or more. V usage is TRBV27 and J usage is TRBJ1-2; D is perhaps TRBD1 (6 bases). V was cut by 5 bases and J by 8 bases, with 24 bases left in between. The CDR3 totals 16 residues. The germline gives CDR1 MNHEY, CDR2 SMNVEV (reference sequence). CDR3 residues: CASSTIRGRPTGGYTF. The CDR3 DNA is TGTGCCAGCAGTACCATACGGGGGCGGCCTACCGGGGGCTACACCTTC.

The genes are TRBV24-1 and TRBJ2-7, with a weak D call TRBD2 (6 bases). Germline assignment: CDR1 KGHDR and CDR2 SFDVKD. The CDR3 length is 13 residues. The V gene lost 3 bases and the J gene lost 2 bases, with 7 bases spanning the gap. The CDR3: CATSDGGTYEQYF. The CDR3 DNA follows: TGTGCCACCAGTGATGGAGGGACCTACGAGCAGTACTTC.

This clonotype has a handful of counts. The chain couples TRBV6-6 to TRBJ2-2, with D possibly TRBD1 on 6 matching bases. V gave up 2 bases and J gave up 4 bases, with 11 bases separating them. The CDR3 totals 15 residues. Germline V lookup: CDR1 MNHNY, CDR2 SVGAGI (reference sequence). CDR3 in amino acids: CASSYRGQFTGELFF. CDR3 DNA sequence: TGTGCCAGCAGTTACCGGGGACAATTCACCGGGGAGCTGTTTTTT.

CDR3 protein: CASSLGGTLGDEQFF. CDR3 bases: TGTGCCAGCAGTTTGGGCGGGACCCTTGGGGATGAGCAGTTCTTC. This chain links TRBV12-3 or TRBV12-4 with TRBJ2-1; the D gene is possibly TRBD2 (6 bases). V was trimmed by 3 bases and J by 8 bases, leaving 17 bases between them. The CDR3 contains 15 residues.

To note about this clonotype: The CDR3 end shows no conserved phenylalanine or tryptophan, and so a read error is likely. The chain couples TRBV27 to TRBJ2-5; 15 bases are a match to TRBD2. CDR1 and CDR2 from the germline V gene are MNHEY and SMNVEV (reference sequence). This CDR3 has 17 amino acids. J gave up 4 bases and V 4 bases, and 7 bases lay outside the gene matches. The CDR3 coding sequence is TGTGCCAGCAGTTCCGGACTAGCGGGAGGGTCAGCAGAGACCCAGTACTTA. Translated, it gives CASSSGLAGGSAETQYL.